This TCR beta chain was documented in a study of lymphopenia after photon versus proton radiotherapy. Whole-study results and caveats: A bigger post-nadir fall in TCR diversity correlated inversely with survival time in deceased patients. After the lymphocyte nadir, photon-treated repertoires showed oligoclonal expansion, especially of CD8+ Temra cells. Proton therapy kept repertoires fairly stable, unlike photons, which gained effector/memory cells.

CDR1 SGHRS and CDR2 YFSETQ come from the germline V gene. Trimming left V 3 bases short and J 6 bases short, with 16 bases between. There are 16 residues in the CDR3. Produced via immunoSEQ multiplex PCR; TCRdb's table is partial and in-frame only. The table includes about 65,000 clones, around 87% detected once. On this clone itself: Its cognate antigen is unknown.

The receptor was isolated from a man older than 75 with esophageal cancer. The specimen was peripheral blood, collected from a patient treated with proton-based radiotherapy. The V and J genes are TRBV5-1 and TRBJ1-6; D is unresolved. DNA for the CDR3: TGCGCCAGCAGCTCCCTCCCAGCGGTCGGTAATTCACCCCTCCACTTT. It codes for CASSSLPAVGNSPLHF.